A single sample gave rise to the 26 T cell receptor beta chains below, sequenced in a study of CD8+ T cells in alopecia areata. It was cDNA, reverse transcribed from extracted RNA, that served as the sequencing template. Sequenced by immunoSEQ multiplex PCR; TCRdb stores in-frame clones only, minus some. This sample has 150,000 or so clones; roughly 50% occur once, and the top ten carry more than 15%. Sample treatment: oral pan-JAK inhibitor, 5-10 mg twice daily. Material: CD8+ T cells sorted from blood, obtained at week 4, from a patient treated with tofacitinib. The receptors shown here come from a human donor with alopecia areata.

The V call is TRBV6-1, the J call TRBJ2-1; D is uncertain. The CDR3 spans 10 residues. V lost 5 bases and J lost 7, with 3 bases in between. From germline, CDR1 is MNHNS and CDR2 SASEGT. The DNA for the CDR3 is TGTGCCAGCAGTTGGAATGAGCAGTTCTTC. This translates into CASSWNEQFF.

The chain employs TRBV27 and TRBJ2-7, with a tentative D call TRBD1 (6 bases). The CDR3 runs 14 residues. Germline V CDR1 and CDR2: MNHEY, SMNVEV (reference sequence). Trimming left V 6 bases short and J 5 bases short, with 17 bases between. For the CDR3, the DNA is TGTGCCAGCAGCCTTTTGACAGGTGTGGACGAGCAGTACTTC. Amino acids: CASSLLTGVDEQYF.

The chain links TRBV30 to TRBJ2-7; D gene ambiguous. This CDR3 is built from 12 residues. The germline V gene has CDR1 GTSNPN and CDR2 SVGIG (reference sequence). Trimming cost V 3 bases and J 4 bases, with 10 bases left between them. The CDR3 nucleotides are TGTGCCTGGAGCTCCCCCAGGTACGAGCAGTACTTC. Translating gives CAWSSPRYEQYF.

V usage is TRBV25-1 and J usage is TRBJ2-5; D gene ambiguous. CDR1 MGHDK and CDR2 SYGVNS come from the germline V gene. The CDR3 totals 14 residues. V lost 2 bases and J lost 5, with 12 bases in between. Here the CDR3 reads CASSEIGFHETQYF. Written as DNA, the CDR3 is TGTGCCAGCAGTGAAATTGGGTTTCACGAGACCCAGTACTTC.

Only a few counts were recorded for this clone. J is TRBJ2-7 and V is TRBV29-1, with 8 nucleotides matching TRBD1. CDR1 and CDR2 (germline): SQVTM, ANQGSEA. V lost 5 bases and J lost 2; bases outside the gene matches: 5. This CDR3 has 13 residues. This CDR3 reads CSVQTGATYEQYF. CDR3 nucleotides: TGCAGCGTTCAGACAGGGGCTACCTACGAGCAGTACTTC.

This clone appeared once. The rearrangement links TRBV4-1 to TRBJ2-5; 7 nucleotides agree with TRBD2. Germline values: CDR1 MGHRA, CDR2 YSYEKL. The ends lost 4 bases at V and 4 bases at J; junction bases unmatched: 15. The length of the CDR3 is 17 residues. The CDR3 bases are TGCGCCAGCAGCCCAATTGGGGGGGAAAATCGGCTAGAGACCCAGTACTTC. Its protein is CASSPIGGENRLETQYF.

This clone turned up a few times. The rearrangement uses TRBV2 and TRBJ2-1; unclear D gene. The CDR3 consists of 14 residues. CDR1 and CDR2 from the germline V gene are SNHLY and FYNNEI. Trimming took off 0 bases at V and 4 bases at J, with 7 bases between the two ends. The CDR3: CASSEAFDYNEQFF. The CDR3 DNA sequence: TGTGCCAGCAGTGAAGCTTTTGATTACAATGAGCAGTTCTTC.

In its sample, this clone was seen a few times. The V and J genes are TRBV15 and TRBJ2-1; the D gene is possibly TRBD2 (6 bases). V lost 8 bases and J lost 6, with 20 bases in between. The CDR3 is 15 amino acids. Germline V lookup: CDR1 LNHNV, CDR2 YYDKDF (reference sequence). CDR3 coding DNA: TGTGCCACCTTGGAACGCGGGACCTCCCTCAATGAGCAGTTCTTC. Its protein product is CATLERGTSLNEQFF.

This clone was detected only a few times. The chain recombines TRBV2 with TRBJ2-7; tentative D call: TRBD2 (6 bases). This CDR3 is 15 amino acids long. CDR1 and CDR2 (germline): SNHLY, FYNNEI. V was cut by 3 bases and J by 2 bases, with 14 bases left in between. The CDR3 region is CASSDMAGLAYEQYF. CDR3 DNA sequence: TGTGCCAGCAGTGATATGGCGGGGCTGGCCTACGAGCAGTACTTC.

This clone was detected ten times or more. This chain joins TRBV5-5 and TRBJ2-5; no clear D. V lost 2 bases, J lost 1 base, and 6 bases lay in between. The CDR3 extends over 13 amino acids. Germline CDR1 reads SGHKS; CDR2 reads YYEKEE (reference sequence). CDR3 bases: TGTGCCAGCAGCTTACAGCCCCAAGAGACCCAGTACTTC. It codes for CASSLQPQETQYF.

The V gene is TRBV19, the J gene TRBJ1-5; maybe TRBD1 (5 bases). Germline loops: CDR1 LNHDA, CDR2 SQIVND (reference sequence). Deletions cut 5 bases from V and 3 bases from J, with 14 bases between. This CDR3 region has 15 residues. The CDR3 sequence is CASSPVDRFNQPQHF. CDR3 nucleotide sequence: TGTGCCAGTAGTCCCGTCGACAGATTCAATCAGCCCCAGCATTTT.

J is TRBJ2-7 and V is TRBV5-1, with 7 bases identical to TRBD1. Per the germline V gene, CDR1 is SGHRS and CDR2 is YFSETQ. V was clipped by 1 base and J by 1 base; unmatched bases: 5. This CDR3 spans 15 amino acids. CDR3 DNA sequence: TGCGCCAGCAGCTTGTTCTCAGGGGGTTCCTACGAGCAGTACTTC. It specifies CASSLFSGGSYEQYF.

The CDR3 loop is CAWSVDGGIETQYF. CDR3 DNA sequence: TGTGCCTGGAGTGTGGACGGGGGTATAGAGACCCAGTACTTC. The chain employs TRBV30 and TRBJ2-5, with a possible D match to TRBD2 (6 bases). CDR3 length: 14 amino acids. V was pared by 0 bases and J by 4 bases, with 12 bases between. Germline V gene lookup returns CDR1 GTSNPN and CDR2 SVGIG (reference sequence).

This clone is a singleton in its sample. The chain employs TRBV29-1 and TRBJ1-1; D is perhaps TRBD1 (5 bases). The V and J ends lost 8 bases and 7 bases respectively, with 20 bases between them. This CDR3 contains 13 residues. Germline CDR1 SQVTM, CDR2 ANQGSEA. CDR3 DNA sequence: TGCAGCTCACCAGGGATAGGGAGGGGTGAAGCTTTCTTT. This gives the protein CSSPGIGRGEAFF.

This clone has at least ten counts. The sample holds other DNA sequences that translate to the same CDR3. This chain connects TRBV5-4 to TRBJ2-2; TRBD1 might be the D (6 bases). The germline V gene has CDR1 SGHNT and CDR2 YYREEE (reference sequence). V lost 1 base to trimming and J lost 4 bases, with 11 bases between them. The CDR3 contains 15 residues. The CDR3 region is CASSLKGVGTGELFF. In nucleotides, the CDR3 is TGTGCCAGCAGCTTGAAGGGGGTCGGCACCGGGGAGCTGTTTTTT.

In its sample, this clone was seen a few times. The gene calls are TRBV5-6 and TRBJ2-1; 14 nucleotides line up with TRBD2. The CDR3 runs 15 residues. V was clipped by 4 bases and J by 5 bases; unmatched bases: 2. CDR1 is SGHDT and CDR2 is YYEEEE in the germline V gene. The CDR3 DNA reads as TGTGCCAGCAGCCCGGGACTAGCGGGGGACAATGAGCAGTTCTTC. Its protein is CASSPGLAGDNEQFF.

The table lists this clone with a few counts. This chain connects TRBV27 to TRBJ2-1; TRBD2 matches 7 bases. V shed 4 bases, J shed 8 bases, and the junction held 8 bases outside the gene matches. Germline CDR1 MNHEY, CDR2 SMNVEV (reference sequence). This CDR3 spans 14 amino acids. This CDR3 reads CASSYRSGEDEQFF. CDR3 DNA: TGTGCCAGCAGTTACCGCAGCGGGGAGGATGAGCAGTTCTTC.

This clone has more than one count but fewer than ten. V and J are TRBV10-3 and TRBJ2-7, with D unresolved. V dropped 6 bases and J dropped 0 bases, with 12 bases sitting between them. The CDR3 runs to 14 residues. Germline lookup yields CDR1 ENHRY and CDR2 SYGVKD. The CDR3 coding sequence is TGTGCCATCAGCGATCCGAGGAGCTCCTACGAGCAGTACTTC. The encoded protein is CAISDPRSSYEQYF.

The chain recombines TRBV19 with TRBJ2-5; D is ambiguous. The germline V and J ends were trimmed by 0 bases and 0 bases, with 2 bases remaining between them. Germline V gene data show CDR1 as LNHDA and CDR2 as SQIVND (reference sequence). This CDR3 has 13 residues. CDR3 amino acids: CASSIENQETQYF. The CDR3 coding sequence is TGTGCCAGTAGTATAGAGAACCAAGAGACCCAGTACTTC.

This clone was counted between two and nine times. V gene TRBV12-5 combines with J gene TRBJ2-1; a weak D match, TRBD2 (7 bases). The CDR3 has 12 amino acids. Germline V gene sequence: CDR1 LGHNT, CDR2 FRNRAP. V was shortened by 2 bases and J by 12 bases, with 11 bases between the two germline ends. CDR3: CASGLTGGGQFF. The CDR3 DNA follows: TGTGCTAGTGGTTTGACGGGGGGCGGGCAGTTCTTC.

J is TRBJ1-1 and V is TRBV7-9; the D is unclear. CDR1 and CDR2 from the germline V gene are SEHNR and FQNEAQ (reference sequence). The CDR3 sequence is 13 residues long. The V end was cut by 4 bases, the J end by 8 bases, with 14 bases between. In nucleotides, the CDR3 is TGTGCCAGCAGCTCATTGTGGGCCGAGGAAGCTTTCTTT. This sequence encodes CASSSLWAEEAFF.

This chain connects TRBV27 to TRBJ2-7, with a tentative D call TRBD2 (5 bases). This CDR3 spans 12 amino acids. CDR1 and CDR2 from the germline V gene are MNHEY and SMNVEV (reference sequence). Trimming left V 6 bases short and J 2 bases short, with 8 bases between. CDR3 nucleotides: TGTGCCAGCAGGGCGGGCGCCTACGAGCAGTACTTC. Translated: CASRAGAYEQYF.

This rearrangement joins TRBV27 to TRBJ1-5; TRBD1 matches 9 bases. Unmatched junction bases numbered 6, after V lost 6 bases and J lost 6 bases. There are 14 residues in the CDR3. Germline V CDR1 and CDR2: MNHEY, SMNVEV (reference sequence). The DNA for the CDR3 is TGTGCCAGCAGCATGGACAGGGGAGGTCAGCCCCAGCATTTT. The encoded protein is CASSMDRGGQPQHF.

The J gene is TRBJ1-5, the V gene TRBV13, with D unresolved. This CDR3 region has 16 residues. The germline gives CDR1 PRHDT, CDR2 FYEKMQ (reference sequence). Trimming shortened V by 6 bases and J by 2 bases, and 17 bases separated the two germline ends. CDR3 loop: CASRGEGFWGNQPQHF. In nucleotides, the CDR3 is TGTGCCAGCAGGGGAGAGGGTTTCTGGGGCAATCAGCCCCAGCATTTT.

This clone was seen more than once but under ten times. J is TRBJ1-5 and V is TRBV5-6; 8 nucleotides align to TRBD1. V was pared by 4 bases and J by 1 base, with 4 bases of the junction left unmatched. The CDR3 is made up of 15 amino acids. Germline V gene sequence: CDR1 SGHDT, CDR2 YYEEEE. The CDR3 sequence is CASSPGQGSNQPQHF. The CDR3 bases are TGTGCCAGCAGCCCAGGACAGGGCAGCAATCAGCCCCAGCATTTT.

The chain uses TRBV27 and TRBJ1-2; no definite D call. CDR3 length: 12 residues. Germline CDR1 is MNHEY and CDR2 is SMNVEV (reference sequence). V shed 8 bases and J shed 8 bases, with 15 bases lying between them. The CDR3 spells CASYAPLSGYTF. The CDR3 DNA reads as TGTGCCAGCTACGCTCCCTTAAGCGGCTACACCTTC.